Listed here are 28 T cell receptor beta chains from one sample, sequenced in a study of blood T cell repertoires in COVID-19. Repertoires were generated with immunoSEQ multiplex PCR, while TCRdb's copy carries only in-frame clones and drops some. The sample has 200,000 to 250,000 clones; approximately 90% are singletons. Sequences were obtained from PBMCs or T cells enriched from blood (not recorded which). The receptors originated from a man aged 25-40 years who had recovered from COVID-19.

The table lists this clone with a count of one. This rearrangement joins TRBV27 to TRBJ1-2; 7 bases are shared with TRBD1. Unmatched junction bases numbered 25, after V lost 4 bases and J lost 8 bases. Looked up from germline, CDR1 is MNHEY and CDR2 is SMNVEV (reference sequence). The CDR3 has 19 residues. In DNA form, the CDR3 reads TGTGCCAGCAGTTATTCCGTGAGGGGACAGATATTCGGGTTGTCGGGCTACACCTTC. This encodes CASSYSVRGQIFGLSGYTF.

This clone was seen just once. The rearrangement uses TRBV19 and TRBJ1-5; TRBD1 matches 7 bases. This CDR3 is 13 amino acids long. After removal of 8 bases from V and 6 bases from J, the junction contained 7 bases not matched to a gene. Germline V gives CDR1 LNHDA, CDR2 SQIVND (reference sequence). In DNA form, the CDR3 reads TGTGCCAGTTGCGTGACAGGGACTCAGCCCCAGCATTTT. Residues: CASCVTGTQPQHF.

The CDR3 protein is CASSLSGGSTGELFF. In DNA form, the CDR3 reads TGTGCCAGCAGCTTGTCAGGCGGGAGTACCGGGGAGCTGTTTTTT. The genes are TRBV5-4 and TRBJ2-2, with 7 bases identical to TRBD2. The CDR3 has 15 residues. Trimming removed 1 base from V and 5 bases from J; junction bases left unmatched: 5. Germline V gene sequence: CDR1 SGHNT, CDR2 YYREEE (reference sequence).

The genes are TRBV6-2 or TRBV6-3 and TRBJ1-1, with TRBD1 identical over 10 bases. There are 16 residues in the CDR3. After removal of 2 bases from V and 0 bases from J, the junction contained 3 bases not matched to a gene. Germline V gene lookup returns CDR1 MNHEY and CDR2 SVGEGT. CDR3 amino acids: CASSYRDRGMNTEAFF. Here the CDR3 DNA reads TGTGCCAGCAGTTACCGGGACAGGGGCATGAACACTGAAGCTTTCTTT.

This chain links TRBV7-2 with TRBJ1-2; D ambiguous. This CDR3 contains 14 residues. Trimming took 4 bases from V and 0 from J, leaving 9 bases between them. CDR1 and CDR2 from the germline V gene are SGHTA and FQGNSA. The CDR3 nucleotides are TGTGCCAGCAGCTCATCGGGGACTAACTATGGCTACACCTTC. As protein: CASSSSGTNYGYTF.

This clone was seen only a few times. The genes are TRBV6-5 and TRBJ1-2; tentatively, D is TRBD1 (6 bases). The germline V gene has CDR1 MNHEY and CDR2 SVGAGI. Trimming stripped 2 bases from V and 6 bases from J, with 13 bases between. CDR3 length: 14 amino acids. CDR3 region: CASSYQGGGDGYTF. DNA for the CDR3: TGTGCCAGCAGTTACCAGGGAGGGGGGGATGGCTACACCTTC.

The chain joins TRBV9 to TRBJ2-3; TRBD2 matches at 9 bases. The CDR3 runs 14 residues. CDR1 and CDR2 from the germline V gene are SGDLS and YYNGEE. V lost 3 bases, J lost 1 base, and 0 bases stayed unmatched. The CDR3 DNA reads TGTGCCAGCAGCGGGACTAGCGGCACAGATACGCAGTATTTT. This translates into CASSGTSGTDTQYF.

The chain carries TRBV28 and TRBJ2-1; 11 positions agree with TRBD2. Germline lookup yields CDR1 MDHEN and CDR2 SYDVKM. V lost 6 bases and J lost 0; bases outside the gene matches: 4. The CDR3 covers 16 residues. Here the CDR3 reads CASSPLAGGSYNEQFF. DNA of the CDR3: TGTGCCAGCAGCCCCCTAGCGGGAGGCTCCTACAATGAGCAGTTCTTC.

This chain uses TRBV3-1 (or the pseudogene TRBV3-2) with TRBJ1-2, with D unclear. Trimming left V 4 bases short and J 7 bases short, with 10 bases between. Per germline, CDR1 LGHDT and CDR2 YNNKEL (reference sequence). The CDR3 is 12 residues long. The CDR3 protein is CASSPDLVGYTF. The CDR3 DNA reads TGTGCCAGCAGCCCAGACCTCGTTGGCTACACCTTC.

The V call is TRBV11-2, the J call TRBJ2-7; the match to TRBD2 covers 13 bases. With 5 bases clipped from V and 9 bases from J, the junction kept 7 bases outside the gene matches. The CDR3 runs to 14 residues. Germline loops: CDR1 SGHAT, CDR2 FQNNGV. This CDR3 is CASSPAGLAGAQYF. DNA for the CDR3: TGTGCCAGCAGCCCCGCCGGACTAGCGGGGGCGCAGTACTTC.

The rearrangement joins TRBV15 to TRBJ2-7; D not certain. The CDR3 extends over 13 amino acids. V was pared by 0 bases and J by 0 bases, with 3 bases between. Germline V lookup: CDR1 LNHNV, CDR2 YYDKDF (reference sequence). This CDR3 reads CATSRDHSYEQYF. CDR3 DNA: TGTGCCACCAGCAGAGACCACTCCTACGAGCAGTACTTC.

This clone was seen only once. The V gene is TRBV2, the J gene TRBJ2-2; TRBD1 agrees at 8 bases. V lost 8 bases, J lost 2 bases, and 4 bases stayed unmatched. CDR1 SNHLY and CDR2 FYNNEI come from the germline V gene. This CDR3 comprises 14 residues. The CDR3 DNA reads TGTGCCAGCTCCGGGACAGGAAACACCGGGGAGCTGTTTTTT. This codes for CASSGTGNTGELFF.

V usage is TRBV28 and J usage is TRBJ2-1; D is uncertain. Germline V gene data show CDR1 as MDHEN and CDR2 as SYDVKM. CDR3 length equals 12 residues. Trimming left V 8 bases short and J 3 bases short, with 8 bases between. Here the CDR3 reads CASGRVYNEQFF. The CDR3 DNA reads as TGTGCCAGCGGTCGGGTCTACAATGAGCAGTTCTTC.

V and J are TRBV29-1 and TRBJ1-1; 7 bases map to TRBD1. The V gene's germline CDR1 is SQVTM and CDR2 ANQGSEA. The V and J ends lost 4 bases and 4 bases, in that order; junction bases with no gene match: 3. This CDR3 is built from 12 residues. The CDR3 region has the DNA TGCAGCGTTGCTCCAGGGGGCACTGAAGCTTTCTTT. It yields the protein CSVAPGGTEAFF.

The chain recombines TRBV7-9 with TRBJ2-3, with 9 bases lining up with TRBD1. Germline trimming cut 3 bases from V and 5 bases from J; bases unmatched to any gene: 9. Per germline, CDR1 SEHNR and CDR2 FQNEAQ (reference sequence). The CDR3 consists of 16 residues. The CDR3 is CASSFYPTGGEDTQYF. For the CDR3, the DNA is TGTGCCAGCAGCTTCTACCCAACAGGGGGCGAAGATACGCAGTATTTT.

This clone is judged medium-sized. The gene calls are TRBV10-1 and TRBJ2-3; TRBD1 aligns across 9 bases. Per germline, CDR1 WNHNN and CDR2 SYGVQD (reference sequence). The V gene end was trimmed by 3 bases and the J gene end by 0 bases; junction bases not matched to a gene: 1. This CDR3 has 15 residues. The CDR3: CASSEGQGSTDTQYF. DNA for the CDR3: TGCGCCAGCAGTGAAGGACAGGGGAGCACAGATACGCAGTATTTT.

The chain combines TRBV10-3 with TRBJ2-1; 10 positions agree with TRBD2. The germline CDR1 and CDR2 sequences are ENHRY and SYGVKD. This CDR3 contains 14 residues. J was trimmed by 7 bases and V by 7 bases; bases with no gene match: 7. In nucleotides, the CDR3 is TGTGCCATCAATCAGCGGGAGGGCGGGAATGAGCAGTTCTTC. Protein: CAINQREGGNEQFF.

This clone was recorded only once. V gene TRBV18 combines with J gene TRBJ1-6; no firm D call. This CDR3 is 16 amino acids long. In germline, CDR1 is KGHSH, CDR2 LQKENI. The V end lost 3 bases, the J end lost 0 bases, and 9 bases lay between the germline ends. CDR3 residues: CASSPQGSSYNSPLHF. For the CDR3, the DNA is TGTGCCAGCTCACCTCAAGGGAGCTCCTATAATTCACCCCTCCACTTT.

The gene calls are TRBV4-3 and TRBJ2-6; the D gene is possibly TRBD1 (5 bases). V lost 0 bases and J lost 3, with 12 bases in between. This CDR3 has 17 residues. CDR1 and CDR2 from the germline V gene are LGHNA and YSLEER. CDR3 loop: CASSQDQGTFGANVLTF. The DNA of the CDR3 is TGCGCCAGCAGCCAAGACCAGGGTACCTTTGGGGCCAACGTCCTGACTTTC.

The chain couples TRBV18 to TRBJ1-2, with 7 positions matching TRBD1. The CDR3 is 14 residues long. Germline-derived CDR1 and CDR2 are KGHSH and LQKENI. Trimming cost V 3 bases and J 3 bases; bases outside gene matches: 4. CDR3: CASSPRDSDYGYTF. As DNA, the CDR3 is TGTGCCAGCTCACCTCGGGACAGCGACTATGGCTACACCTTC. The full variable domain, in which reference TRBV18 and TRBJ1-2 provide the parts outside the CDR3, is NAGVMQNPRHLVRRRGQEARLRCSPMKGHSHVYWYRQLPEEGLKFMVYLQKENIIDESGMPKERFSAEFPKEGPSILRIQQVVRGDSAAYFCASSPRDSDYGYTFGSGTRLTVV.

The V gene is TRBV28, the J gene TRBJ2-2, with unresolved D. This CDR3 region has 15 residues. V lost 0 bases and J lost 9, with 14 bases in between. Germline CDR1 and CDR2: MDHEN and SYDVKM. The CDR3 DNA follows: TGTGCCAGCAGTTTATGGTCCAAACAAGAATGGGAGCTGTTTTTT. Translation gives CASSLWSKQEWELFF.

The chain combines TRBV19 with TRBJ2-1; D not certain. The V and J ends lost 6 bases and 9 bases respectively, with 15 bases between them. This CDR3 is 13 amino acids long. The germline gives CDR1 LNHDA, CDR2 SQIVND (reference sequence). Here the CDR3 reads CASSQRLGTEQFF. DNA of the CDR3: TGTGCCAGTAGCCAAAGACTGGGTACTGAGCAGTTCTTC.

V gene TRBV5-1 combines with J gene TRBJ1-5, with D tentatively TRBD1 (5 bases). Germline-derived CDR1 and CDR2 are SGHRS and YFSETQ. The CDR3 runs to 16 residues. With 3 bases removed from V and 1 base from J, the gap between germline ends came to 14 bases. As DNA, the CDR3 is TGCGCCAGCAGCTCGGGGGATGGCAGAAGCAATCAGCCCCAGCATTTT. Protein sequence: CASSSGDGRSNQPQHF.

The chain carries TRBV28 and TRBJ2-2; D not certain. CDR1 and CDR2 (germline): MDHEN, SYDVKM. Trimming cost V 10 bases and J 1 base, with 7 bases left between them. The CDR3 covers 12 residues. This CDR3 reads CATGWNTGELFF. For the CDR3, the DNA is TGTGCCACCGGGTGGAACACCGGGGAGCTGTTTTTT.

This chain links TRBV5-1 with TRBJ2-7, with D perhaps TRBD2 (5 bases). Per the germline V gene, CDR1 is SGHRS and CDR2 is YFSETQ. The CDR3 contains 14 residues. V was trimmed by 10 bases and J by 2 bases, leaving 19 bases between them. The CDR3 sequence is CAPKRGSKAYEQYF. Written as DNA, the CDR3 is TGCGCCCCCAAAAGAGGGTCCAAGGCCTACGAGCAGTACTTC. The full variable domain, in which reference TRBV5-1 and TRBJ2-7 provide the parts outside the CDR3, is KAGVTQTPRYLIKTRGQQVTLSCSPISGHRSVSWYQQTPGQGLQFLFEYFSETQRNKGNFPGRFSGRQFSNSRSEMNVSTLELGDSALYLCAPKRGSKAYEQYFGPGTRLTVT.

The chain employs TRBV5-1 and TRBJ1-2; D unclear. The CDR3 extends over 11 amino acids. The germline V and J ends were trimmed by 3 bases and 8 bases, with 8 bases remaining between them. Germline-derived CDR1 and CDR2 are SGHRS and YFSETQ. The CDR3 loop is CASSSSWGYTF. The CDR3 DNA sequence: TGCGCCAGCAGCTCTAGTTGGGGCTACACCTTC.

The V gene is TRBV5-1, the J gene TRBJ1-1, with D unclear. The germline V gene encodes CDR1 SGHRS and CDR2 YFSETQ. V lost 0 bases and J 3 bases, leaving 6 bases between the germline ends. CDR3 length: 13 amino acids. CDR3 region: CASSLDGDTEAFF. Written as DNA, the CDR3 is TGCGCCAGCAGCTTGGACGGGGACACTGAAGCTTTCTTT.

The chain uses TRBV2 and TRBJ1-6; unclear D gene. Germline-derived CDR1 and CDR2 are SNHLY and FYNNEI. Trimming stripped 5 bases from V and 3 bases from J, with 11 bases between. This CDR3 comprises 15 residues. This CDR3 is CASSLVADYNSPLHF. For the CDR3, the DNA is TGTGCCAGCAGTCTCGTGGCGGACTATAATTCACCCCTCCACTTT.